The next 27 T cell receptor beta chains were all read from a single sample in a study of cytomegalovirus exposure and HLA in healthy donors. PCR used 60 Vbeta primers and 13 Jbeta primers. Sequencing used immunoSEQ multiplex PCR; TCRdb keeps in-frame clones, though not all of them. Among 150,000 to 200,000 clones listed, about 80% were seen once. Material for sequencing was PBMCs. The receptor set was obtained from a woman between 18 and 29 years old in good health and CMV-seropositive.

The chain is built from TRBV4-1 and TRBJ2-1, with 10 bases aligning to TRBD1. The CDR3 contains 20 residues. Per germline, CDR1 MGHRA and CDR2 YSYEKL. V lost 0 bases to trimming and J lost 0 bases; unmatched junction nucleotides: 11. CDR3 DNA sequence: TGCGCCAGCAGCCAAGAGCATAGCTTTGGGGACAGGGGCTCCTACAATGAGCAGTTCTTC. Translated, it gives CASSQEHSFGDRGSYNEQFF.

This clone was seen a single time. The rearrangement joins TRBV7-6 to TRBJ1-2; D is ambiguous. Germline V gives CDR1 SGHVS, CDR2 FNYEAQ. This CDR3 spans 13 amino acids. The V end was cut by 0 bases, the J end by 6 bases, with 8 bases between. The CDR3 nucleotides are TGTGCCAGCAGCTTAGCAGGGCGGGATGGCTACACCTTC. This encodes CASSLAGRDGYTF. Using reference TRBV7-6 and TRBJ1-2 for the parts outside the CDR3, the full variable domain is GAGVSQSPRYKVTKRGQDVALRCDPISGHVSLYWYRQALGQGPEFLTYFNYEAQQDKSGLPNDRFSAERPEGSISTLTIQRTEQRDSAMYRCASSLAGRDGYTFGSGTRLTVV.

This sequence joins TRBV6-4 and TRBJ2-3, with a tentative D call TRBD1 (5 bases). In germline, CDR1 is MRHNA, CDR2 SNTAGT. The CDR3 runs 14 residues. V lost 3 bases to trimming and J lost 5 bases, with 12 bases between them. CDR3 loop: CASSEVPGKDTQYF. CDR3 in DNA: TGTGCCAGCAGTGAGGTCCCAGGGAAAGATACGCAGTATTTT.

The rearrangement links TRBV6-1 to TRBJ2-7; 12 nucleotides match TRBD2. The trim removed 7 bases at V and 3 bases at J, leaving 4 bases unmatched. This CDR3 contains 14 residues. Germline CDR1 MNHNS, CDR2 SASEGT. The CDR3 nucleotides read TGTGCCAGCACCCCTAGCGGGGGGGTCTACGAGCAGTACTTC. This codes for CASTPSGGVYEQYF.

The chain recombines TRBV4-1 with TRBJ2-3; TRBD2 agrees at 9 bases. CDR1 and CDR2 from the germline V gene are MGHRA and YSYEKL. The CDR3 contains 16 residues. Losses at the gene ends were 2 bases for V and 2 bases for J; bases not matched to a gene: 5. This CDR3 is CASSQSTSGPTDTQYF. CDR3 nucleotide sequence: TGCGCCAGCAGCCAATCGACTAGCGGACCCACAGATACGCAGTATTTT.

This sequence joins TRBV2 and TRBJ1-4; unclear D gene. Trimming removed 8 bases from V and 4 bases from J, with 23 bases in between. CDR3 length equals 17 residues. Germline CDR1 SNHLY, CDR2 FYNNEI. The CDR3 loop is CASLNSRGGVSNEKLFF. CDR3 bases: TGTGCCAGCTTAAATTCTCGAGGCGGGGTTAGTAATGAAAAACTGTTTTTT.

This clone occurred once. This chain connects TRBV11-2 to TRBJ1-6; weak D call: TRBD1 (6 bases). V was pared by 0 bases and J by 7 bases, with 10 bases between. The CDR3 spans 15 residues. CDR1 is SGHAT, CDR2 FQNNGV, per germline. Here the CDR3 reads CASSLEYRENSPLHF. The DNA for the CDR3 is TGTGCCAGCAGCTTAGAGTACAGGGAGAATTCACCCCTCCACTTT.

This clone was detected once. V is TRBV27 and J is TRBJ2-2; 7 bases agree with TRBD1. CDR3 length: 15 residues. The germline gives CDR1 MNHEY, CDR2 SMNVEV (reference sequence). V was clipped by 7 bases and J by 8 bases; unmatched bases: 13. Here the CDR3 DNA reads TGTGCCAGCACCCTGACAGGGCCTACTCTTGGGGAGCTGTTTTTT. Its translation is CASTLTGPTLGELFF.

Only a few counts were recorded for this clone. The chain carries TRBV19 and TRBJ2-1; the D gene is possibly TRBD1 (5 bases). Germline V CDR1 and CDR2: LNHDA, SQIVND (reference sequence). Trimming removed 3 bases at V and 4 bases at J, with 10 bases between. The CDR3 spans 14 residues. As DNA, the CDR3 is TGTGCCAGTAGTATCCCCAGGGAATACAATGAGCAGTTCTTC. Protein product: CASSIPREYNEQFF.

A few counts support this clone. The chain couples TRBV6-1 to TRBJ1-6; tentatively, D is TRBD1 (6 bases). This CDR3 comprises 16 residues. The germline V gene encodes CDR1 MNHNS and CDR2 SASEGT. V lost 4 bases, J lost 10 bases, and 20 bases lay in between. CDR3 in DNA: TGTGCCAGCAGTGGGGCTGACGGGGGGCTAGTATCACCCCTCCACTTT. The encoded protein is CASSGADGGLVSPLHF.

This chain links TRBV23-1 with TRBJ1-1, with D possibly TRBD1 on 6 matching bases. TRBV23-1 is noted as an ORF with a role that remains uncertain. This CDR3 is 11 amino acids long. Trimming removed 3 bases from V and 12 bases from J, with 11 bases in between. The CDR3 loop is CASSQPRGPFF. DNA for the CDR3: TGCGCCAGCAGTCAGCCCAGGGGACCTTTCTTT.

This clone came up many times. V usage is TRBV4-3 and J usage is TRBJ1-1; no reliable D call. V lost 2 bases and J lost 10, with 17 bases in between. CDR1 and CDR2 from the germline V gene are LGHNA and YSLEER. The CDR3 extends over 14 amino acids. The CDR3: CASSQLTAADVAFF. CDR3 bases: TGCGCCAGCAGCCAACTCACCGCGGCTGATGTAGCTTTCTTT.

CDR3 DNA: TGCGCCAGCAGCCCACGGACACCACAAGAGACCCAGTACTTC. Translating it yields CASSPRTPQETQYF. The rearrangement joins TRBV5-1 to TRBJ2-5, with a tentative D call TRBD1 (5 bases). Germline values: CDR1 SGHRS, CDR2 YFSETQ. CDR3 length: 14 amino acids. The ends were cut back, 4 bases at V and 2 bases at J, with 12 bases in the middle.

V usage is TRBV5-8 and J usage is TRBJ2-7; D is perhaps TRBD2 (5 bases). Germline lookup yields CDR1 SGHTS and CDR2 YDEGEE. V was shortened by 7 bases and J by 3 bases, with 14 bases between the two germline ends. The CDR3 runs to 13 residues. The CDR3 DNA follows: TGTGCCAGCTCCGAGTGGGCGGGCTACGAGCAGTACGTC. It encodes CASSEWAGYEQYV.

The genes are TRBV2 and TRBJ1-2; TRBD1 matches 8 bases. V shed 6 bases and J 6 bases; nucleotides not matched to a gene: 12. CDR3 size: 15 residues. Looked up from germline, CDR1 is SNHLY and CDR2 is FYNNEI. The CDR3 reads CASRPTPGTGHGYTF. The CDR3 DNA sequence: TGTGCCAGCAGGCCTACCCCCGGGACAGGCCATGGCTACACCTTC.

The chain recombines TRBV7-9 with TRBJ2-5, with 10 bases lining up with TRBD1. The J call is doubtful: the DNA matches TRBJ2-7 better. Germline V gene lookup returns CDR1 SEHNR and CDR2 FQNEAQ (reference sequence). CDR3 length: 15 amino acids. As DNA, the CDR3 is TGTGCCAGCAGCGGACCGGACAGGGGGGACTACGAGCAGTACTTC. Its protein is CASSGPDRGDYEQYF.

The V gene is TRBV28, the J gene TRBJ1-5; 10 bases line up with TRBD1. Germline V CDR1 and CDR2: MDHEN, SYDVKM. The CDR3 length is 16 residues. The ends lost 2 bases at V and 5 bases at J; junction bases unmatched: 6. CDR3 coding DNA: TGTGCCAGCAGTTTAACCTCGGGACAGGGGTATCAGCCCCAGCATTTT. Translation gives CASSLTSGQGYQPQHF.

The gene calls are TRBV15 and TRBJ1-2, with no clear D. The CDR3 is made up of 14 amino acids. V lost 6 bases to trimming and J lost 4 bases, with 15 bases between them. Looked up from germline, CDR1 is LNHNV and CDR2 is YYDKDF (reference sequence). CDR3 nucleotides: TGTGCCACCAGTAAGGAAGAGGCTTTCTATGGCTACACCTTC. Protein product: CATSKEEAFYGYTF.

The V call is TRBV5-6, the J call TRBJ1-4; 7 positions match TRBD1. The CDR3 has 15 residues. In germline, CDR1 is SGHDT, CDR2 YYEEEE. Trimming at V came to 2 bases and at J to 5 bases, leaving 6 bases not matched to a gene. CDR3 nucleotides: TGTGCCAGCAGCTTTAGACAGGGATTAAATGAAAAACTGTTTTTT. Protein: CASSFRQGLNEKLFF.

A remark on this clone: An end of the junction differs from the germline gene, which may be a read error. J is TRBJ1-2 and V is TRBV7-9, with D perhaps matching TRBD1 (6 bases). The CDR3 runs to 19 residues. CDR1 and CDR2 from the germline V gene are SEHNR and FQNEAQ (reference sequence). The CDR3 region is CSSSLGGAGARLSPYGYTF. DNA for the CDR3: TGTTCCAGCAGCTTAGGGGGGGCGGGGGCCCGTCTCTCACCCTATGGCTACACCTTC.

The chain carries TRBV29-1 and TRBJ1-4, with 7 bases fitting TRBD1. This CDR3 has 14 amino acids. The junction had 7 bases not matched to a gene; V was cut back by 8 bases and J by 1 base. The germline gives CDR1 SQVTM, CDR2 ANQGSEA. CDR3 protein: CSIRGPITNEKLFF. The CDR3, as DNA: TGCAGCATAAGGGGGCCTATAACTAATGAAAAACTGTTTTTT.

The chain couples TRBV2 to TRBJ2-2; 8 bases are shared with TRBD2. With 6 bases clipped from V and 3 bases from J, the junction kept 6 bases outside the gene matches. This CDR3 is built from 15 residues. Germline V lookup: CDR1 SNHLY, CDR2 FYNNEI. CDR3 in DNA: TGTGCCAGCAGGGGTACTAGCGGCCACACCGGGGAGCTGTTTTTT. Amino acid sequence: CASRGTSGHTGELFF.

The chain couples TRBV5-4 to TRBJ2-3; 9 bases are shared with TRBD2. CDR1 SGHNT and CDR2 YYREEE come from the germline V gene (reference sequence). Losses at the gene ends were 0 bases for V and 3 bases for J; bases not matched to a gene: 2. The CDR3 length is 15 residues. Here the CDR3 DNA reads TGTGCCAGCAGCTTGGGACTAGCGGTTACAGATACGCAGTATTTT. It is translated as CASSLGLAVTDTQYF.

There are a few counts of this clone. This rearrangement joins TRBV6-4 to TRBJ2-3; 8 nucleotides match TRBD1. Losses at the gene ends were 3 bases for V and 6 bases for J; bases not matched to a gene: 2. The CDR3 consists of 13 residues. Germline V gene sequence: CDR1 MRHNA, CDR2 SNTAGT. CDR3: CASSETGEDTQYF. For the CDR3, the DNA is TGTGCCAGCAGTGAGACAGGGGAGGATACGCAGTATTTT.

This chain links TRBV27 with TRBJ1-2; no clear D gene. CDR3 size: 12 residues. The ends were cut back, 7 bases at V and 7 bases at J, with 13 bases in the middle. Germline values: CDR1 MNHEY, CDR2 SMNVEV (reference sequence). The CDR3 sequence is CASNKRGGGYTF. The CDR3 coding sequence is TGTGCCAGCAACAAACGAGGAGGTGGCTACACCTTC.

V gene TRBV7-9 combines with J gene TRBJ1-1; TRBD1 is a possible D gene (5 bases). From germline, CDR1 is SEHNR and CDR2 FQNEAQ (reference sequence). The CDR3 is 15 amino acids. V shed 0 bases and J shed 8 bases, with 16 bases lying between them. The CDR3 coding sequence is TGTGCCAGCAGCTTAGCTTGGGGGGGGGACCGCGAAGCTTTCTTT. Translated, it gives CASSLAWGGDREAFF.

J is TRBJ2-7 and V is TRBV28; 11 bases fit TRBD2. The CDR3 spans 14 residues. Trimming cost V 8 bases and J 7 bases; bases outside gene matches: 10. CDR1 is MDHEN and CDR2 is SYDVKM in the germline V gene. CDR3 DNA: TGTGCCAGCGGTAGCGGGGGGGCCGGGGGGGAGCAGTACTTC. It specifies CASGSGGAGGEQYF.